The 19 T cell receptor beta chains in this list originate from one sample, sequenced in a study of blood T cell repertoires in COVID-19. Produced via immunoSEQ multiplex PCR; TCRdb's table is partial and in-frame only. This sample yields 100,000 or so clones, of which about 88% are seen a single time; roughly 17% belongs to the top ten. Sequencing was performed on peripheral blood. Receptor source: a woman aged 60-75 years with acute or convalescent COVID-19.

V gene TRBV19 combines with J gene TRBJ1-3, with D unresolved. In germline, CDR1 is LNHDA, CDR2 SQIVND (reference sequence). The CDR3 contains 16 residues. V was cut by 6 bases and J by 0 bases, with 15 bases left in between. CDR3 region: CASSPPVAGSGNTIYF. The CDR3 nucleotides read TGTGCCAGTAGCCCGCCGGTTGCTGGCTCTGGAAACACCATATATTTT.

This chain connects TRBV30 to TRBJ1-3; D is unresolved. The CDR3 totals 13 residues. Trimming took off 4 bases at V and 4 bases at J, with 11 bases between the two ends. CDR1 and CDR2 from the germline V gene are GTSNPN and SVGIG (reference sequence). This chain's CDR3 is CAWTRQPGNTIYF. The CDR3 DNA reads TGTGCCTGGACCAGGCAGCCGGGAAACACCATATATTTT.

The rearrangement uses TRBV9 and TRBJ2-5; possible D gene TRBD2, 6 bases. Deletions cut 0 bases from V and 5 bases from J, with 8 bases between. This CDR3 spans 13 amino acids. Germline CDR1 SGDLS, CDR2 YYNGEE. Here the CDR3 reads CASSVDAGETQYF. CDR3 in DNA: TGTGCCAGCAGCGTAGACGCGGGGGAGACCCAGTACTTC.

The V and J genes are TRBV7-8 and TRBJ1-5, with TRBD1 identical over 7 bases. The CDR3 is 16 amino acids. Germline trimming cut 5 bases from V and 6 bases from J; bases unmatched to any gene: 13. Germline V lookup: CDR1 SGHVS, CDR2 FQNEAQ. The CDR3 nucleotides read TGTGCCAGCAGCCCCTATGGGCCAGGGGGTAGTCAGCCCCAGCATTTT. This translates into CASSPYGPGGSQPQHF. The whole variable domain, filled in from reference TRBV7-8 and TRBJ1-5, reads GAGVSQSPRYKVAKRGQDVALRCDPISGHVSLFWYQQALGQGPEFLTYFQNEAQLDKSGLPSDRFFAERPEGSVSTLKIQRTQQEDSAVYLCASSPYGPGGSQPQHFGDGTRLSIL.

V and J are TRBV9 and TRBJ2-5; TRBD2 aligns across 9 bases. Germline V gives CDR1 SGDLS, CDR2 YYNGEE. This CDR3 has 16 residues. V shed 4 bases, J shed 5 bases, and the junction held 12 bases outside the gene matches. The CDR3 sequence: CASSPRASGGLETQYF. The DNA of the CDR3 is TGTGCCAGCAGCCCTCGCGCCAGCGGGGGGTTGGAGACCCAGTACTTC.

The chain employs TRBV2 and TRBJ1-2; 11 bases are a match to TRBD1. The ends lost 6 bases at V and 2 bases at J; junction bases unmatched: 5. Germline values: CDR1 SNHLY, CDR2 FYNNEI. The CDR3 spans 15 residues. CDR3 nucleotides: TGTGCCAGCAGGCACGGACAGGGGGCAAACTATGGCTACACCTTC. Amino acids: CASRHGQGANYGYTF.

This chain connects TRBV6-1 to TRBJ1-4; TRBD1 matches at 10 bases. The ends lost 1 base at V and 10 bases at J; junction bases unmatched: 3. Germline assignment: CDR1 MNHNS and CDR2 SASEGT. The CDR3 has 14 amino acids. The CDR3 DNA is TGTGCCAGCAGTGAAGGGGACAGGGGTGTAAAACTGTTTTTT. This translates into CASSEGDRGVKLFF.

V gene TRBV5-6 combines with J gene TRBJ1-2; TRBD1 aligns across 7 bases. Germline CDR1 reads SGHDT; CDR2 reads YYEEEE. The CDR3 has 15 amino acids. The trim removed 0 bases at V and 6 bases at J, leaving 8 bases unmatched. CDR3 coding DNA: TGTGCCAGCAGCTTGGTTCTTCAGCAGGGGGATGGCTACACCTTC. It specifies CASSLVLQQGDGYTF.

Of note for this clone: This sample includes further DNA sequences coding for the same CDR3. J is TRBJ1-4 and V is TRBV5-5; D is possibly TRBD1 (5 bases). This CDR3 contains 14 residues. V shed 0 bases and J shed 7 bases, with 10 bases lying between them. Germline CDR1 reads SGHKS; CDR2 reads YYEKEE (reference sequence). For the CDR3, the DNA is TGTGCCAGCAGCTTGGGGCAGGGAGGTGAAAAACTGTTTTTT. Its protein is CASSLGQGGEKLFF.

The chain joins TRBV3-1 (or the pseudogene TRBV3-2) to TRBJ1-4, with 12 bases aligning to TRBD1. Losses at the gene ends were 2 bases for V and 8 bases for J; bases not matched to a gene: 3. Germline V gene data show CDR1 as LGHDT and CDR2 as YNNKEL (reference sequence). This CDR3 contains 15 residues. CDR3 sequence (DNA): TGTGCCAGCAGCCAATGGGACAGGGGGCGGGAAAAACTGTTTTTT. It translates to CASSQWDRGREKLFF.

The V gene is TRBV9, the J gene TRBJ1-3; 8 nucleotides match TRBD1. The germline gives CDR1 SGDLS, CDR2 YYNGEE. Losses at the gene ends were 0 bases for V and 3 bases for J; bases not matched to a gene: 5. The CDR3 contains 16 residues. CDR3 in amino acids: CASSVGTGRGGNTIYF. CDR3 nucleotide sequence: TGTGCCAGCAGCGTAGGGACAGGGAGGGGTGGAAACACCATATATTTT.

The chain combines TRBV21-1 with TRBJ2-1; TRBD1 is the table's D call and was not checked against the DNA. TRBV21-1 is a pseudogene segment. This CDR3 has 11 amino acids. CDR3 bases: TGTGCCAGCATGGATAACCTGGGCCCGTTCTTC. It specifies CASMDNLGPFF.

This chain joins TRBV25-1 and TRBJ2-1, with 7 bases identical to TRBD2. From germline, CDR1 is MGHDK and CDR2 SYGVNS. The V and J ends lost 10 bases and 3 bases, in that order; junction bases with no gene match: 6. The CDR3 covers 13 residues. Here the CDR3 DNA reads TGTGCCACCGTGGGGGGGTACTACAATGAGCAGTTCTTC. Translating it yields CATVGGYYNEQFF.

The rearrangement joins TRBV19 to TRBJ1-1; 10 nucleotides match TRBD1. V was clipped by 3 bases and J by 0 bases; unmatched bases: 13. CDR1 is LNHDA, CDR2 SQIVND, per germline (reference sequence). CDR3 size: 19 residues. The CDR3 nucleotides read TGTGCCAGTAGTATTTTCCCAGGGACAGGGGAGACAATGAACACTGAAGCTTTCTTT. Its translation is CASSIFPGTGETMNTEAFF.

As regards this clone: Other DNA sequences from this sample encode an identical CDR3 as well. The chain joins TRBV27 to TRBJ1-6, with a tentative D call TRBD1 (5 bases). The CDR3 runs 15 residues. In germline, CDR1 is MNHEY, CDR2 SMNVEV (reference sequence). The germline V and J ends were trimmed by 3 bases and 7 bases, with 13 bases remaining between them. CDR3 protein: CASSLSQGGNSPLHF. In DNA form, the CDR3 reads TGTGCCAGCAGTTTGAGTCAGGGAGGCAATTCACCCCTCCACTTT.

This rearrangement joins TRBV2 to TRBJ1-5; 12 nucleotides agree with TRBD1. V gave up 8 bases and J gave up 7 bases; unmatched junction bases: 6. Germline lookup yields CDR1 SNHLY and CDR2 FYNNEI. The CDR3 spans 14 residues. CDR3 coding DNA: TGTGCCAGCTCCCGGGACAGGGGGCAGCAGCCCCAGCATTTT. This sequence encodes CASSRDRGQQPQHF.

This clone appeared once. This chain uses TRBV18 with TRBJ1-5; possibly TRBD1 for D (6 bases). Trimming cost V 0 bases and J 4 bases, with 10 bases left between them. The CDR3 consists of 15 residues. CDR1 KGHSH and CDR2 LQKENI come from the germline V gene. CDR3: CASSPPPGENQPQHF. In nucleotides, the CDR3 is TGTGCCAGCTCACCACCCCCAGGGGAGAATCAGCCCCAGCATTTT.

The chain uses TRBV27 and TRBJ2-2; no reliable D call. The CDR3 consists of 17 residues. Trimming cost V 1 base and J 0 bases, with 12 bases left between them. Germline V gene data show CDR1 as MNHEY and CDR2 as SMNVEV (reference sequence). The DNA for the CDR3 is TGTGCCAGCAGTTTATTTAGTGGTCGCGCGAACACCGGGGAGCTGTTTTTT. This translates into CASSLFSGRANTGELFF.

The chain joins TRBV3-1 (or the pseudogene TRBV3-2) to TRBJ2-2; D perhaps matches TRBD2 (6 bases). The CDR3 is 15 amino acids. Germline V gives CDR1 LGHDT, CDR2 YNNKEL (reference sequence). Trimming pared 3 bases from V and 4 bases from J, leaving 12 bases between. CDR3 sequence (DNA): TGTGCCAGCAGCCAGACGGGGGAGTTCACCGGGGAGCTGTTTTTT. It yields the protein CASSQTGEFTGELFF.